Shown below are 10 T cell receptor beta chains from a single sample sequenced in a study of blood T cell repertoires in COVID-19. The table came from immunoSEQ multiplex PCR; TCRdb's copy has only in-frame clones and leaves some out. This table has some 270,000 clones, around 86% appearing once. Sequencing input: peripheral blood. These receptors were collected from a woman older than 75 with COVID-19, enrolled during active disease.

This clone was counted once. CDR3 nucleotide sequence: TGTGCCAGCTCACCGCGGACAGGGGATCAGCCCCAGCATTTT. It specifies CASSPRTGDQPQHF. The rearrangement links TRBV18 to TRBJ1-5, with 9 positions matching TRBD1. This CDR3 contains 14 residues. From germline, CDR1 is KGHSH and CDR2 LQKENI. J was trimmed by 5 bases and V by 3 bases; bases with no gene match: 2.

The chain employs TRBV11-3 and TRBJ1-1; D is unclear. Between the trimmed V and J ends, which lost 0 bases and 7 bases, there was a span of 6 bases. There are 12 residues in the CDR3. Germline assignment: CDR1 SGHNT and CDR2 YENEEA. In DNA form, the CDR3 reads TGTGCCAGCAGCTTAGATGGAGGTGAAGCTTTCTTT. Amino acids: CASSLDGGEAFF.

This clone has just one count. CDR3 sequence reads: CASSRTAGNQPQHF. The CDR3 bases are TGTGCCAGCAGCCGGACAGCGGGCAATCAGCCCCAGCATTTT. This chain uses TRBV27 with TRBJ1-5; D may be TRBD1 (6 bases). Trimming cost V 6 bases and J 2 bases, with 11 bases left between them. In germline, CDR1 is MNHEY, CDR2 SMNVEV (reference sequence). The CDR3 length is 14 residues.

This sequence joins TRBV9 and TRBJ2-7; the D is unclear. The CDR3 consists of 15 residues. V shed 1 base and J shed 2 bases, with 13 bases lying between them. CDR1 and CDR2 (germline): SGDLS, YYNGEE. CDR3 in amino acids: CASSVNPAAAYEQYF. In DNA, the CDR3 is TGTGCCAGCAGCGTAAATCCGGCCGCGGCCTACGAGCAGTACTTC.

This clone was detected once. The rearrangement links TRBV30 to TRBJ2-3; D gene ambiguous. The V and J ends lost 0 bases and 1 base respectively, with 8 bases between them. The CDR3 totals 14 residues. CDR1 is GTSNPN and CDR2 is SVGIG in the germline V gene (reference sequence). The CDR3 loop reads CAWSVGSGTDTQYF. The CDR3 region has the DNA TGTGCCTGGAGTGTGGGCTCGGGCACAGATACGCAGTATTTT.

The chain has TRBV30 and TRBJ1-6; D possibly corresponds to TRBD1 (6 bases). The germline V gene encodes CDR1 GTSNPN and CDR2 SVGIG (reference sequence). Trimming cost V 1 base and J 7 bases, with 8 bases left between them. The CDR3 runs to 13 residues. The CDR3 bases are TGTGCCTGGAGTGGGGACAAAAATTCACCCCTCCACTTT. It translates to CAWSGDKNSPLHF.

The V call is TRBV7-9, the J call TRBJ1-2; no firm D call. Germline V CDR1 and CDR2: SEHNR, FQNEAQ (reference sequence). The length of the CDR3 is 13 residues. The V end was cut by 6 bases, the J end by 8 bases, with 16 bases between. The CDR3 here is CASRAESALGYTF. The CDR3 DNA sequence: TGTGCCAGCAGGGCGGAGAGCGCTCTAGGCTACACCTTC.

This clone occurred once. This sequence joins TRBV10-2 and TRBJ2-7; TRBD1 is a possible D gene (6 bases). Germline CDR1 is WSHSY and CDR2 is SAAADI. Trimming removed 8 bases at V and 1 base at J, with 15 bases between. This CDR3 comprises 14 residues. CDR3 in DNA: TGCGCCAGCGATCCTTGGGGGCCGTCCTACGAGCAGTACGTC. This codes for CASDPWGPSYEQYV.

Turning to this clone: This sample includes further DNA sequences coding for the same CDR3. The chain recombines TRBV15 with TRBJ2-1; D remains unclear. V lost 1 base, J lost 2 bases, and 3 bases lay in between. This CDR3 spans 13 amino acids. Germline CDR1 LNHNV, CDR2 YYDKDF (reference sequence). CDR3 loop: CATSRGPYNEQFF. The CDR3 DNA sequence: TGTGCCACCAGCAGAGGGCCCTACAATGAGCAGTTCTTC.

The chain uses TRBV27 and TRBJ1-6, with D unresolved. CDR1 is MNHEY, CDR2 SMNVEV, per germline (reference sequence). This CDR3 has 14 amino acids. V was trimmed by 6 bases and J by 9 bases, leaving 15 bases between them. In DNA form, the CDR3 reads TGTGCCAGCAGGTCGGAGGGAACGGGTTCACCCCTCCACTTT. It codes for CASRSEGTGSPLHF.